This paragraph covers one T cell receptor beta chain sequence. The specificity of this receptor is unknown. Within one base of it there is no much larger clone, and no base qualities were kept. This sample stems from a study of blood T cell repertoires in COVID-19 (dated by TCRdb to 2018 to 2020). For the study in its entirety: Samples covering the acute and convalescent phases of COVID-19 were provided by collaborators in the United States, Italy and Spain. The material from the prospective study consisted of cDNA or gDNA derived from T cells, B-cell-depleted T cells, or PBMCs. Subjects who had been exposed to COVID-19, were actively infected with it, or had recovered from it provided the deeply sampled blood TCRbeta repertoires that made up the dataset. The repertoires were made available in a free public database intended to serve as a resource for research on the immune response to SARS-CoV-2. The samples were drawn from two sources: the first 160 participants of the ongoing ImmuneRACE study, and about 1,300 subjects contributed by 6 global collaborators. The sample metadata nearly always contained a de-identified subject ID, COVID-19 status, age in years and sex. Where available, HLA class I and class II types were taken from metadata supplied by the sample provider and were not determined by assay-based typing.

Collaborating institutions collected whole blood in K2EDTA tubes following their own protocols. For TCRbeta analysis, collaborators shipped samples in one of three forms: frozen whole blood, isolated PBMCs, or DNA extracted from either of those sample types. Spanning cysteine to phenylalanine, the CDR3 consists of 13 amino acids. CDR3 DNA is the only sequence kept; it has 39 bases, read in frame from the first base. V is cut back by 3 bases and J by 4 bases, with 1 base in the junction unmatched. For CDR1 and CDR2, the germline V gene (reference sequence) lists LNHDA and SQIVND. Summary of the overall study and its limitations: The amount of clinical and demographic metadata varied by source and participant and was provided uncurated.

The immunoSEQ Assay, a bias-controlled multiplex PCR, was used to amplify TCRbeta CDR3 regions from genomic DNA. The study's own analysis went as follows. The number of nucleated cells in each sample was estimated by amplification of reference gene primers within the assay. To quantify the absolute abundance of each unique TCRbeta CDR3 rearrangement, sequence reads were collapsed and filtered. For each sample, productive Simpson clonality was calculated as the square root of Simpson's diversity index across productive rearrangements. TCRdb carries this immuneACCESS record with in-frame sequences only. Its versions omit some clonotypes, under half of them owing to an unresolved V gene in the studies checked, with the rest unexplained. That table supplies the V and J calls and clone size; D and trimming were determined from the DNA. This sample is represented by under 80,000 clones; about 78% of them were singletons. Roughly 22% of the sample comes from the top ten.

The receptor chain draws on TRBV19 and TRBJ2-3, and 7 bases in between align with TRBD2. Sequenced input: peripheral blood. This sequence originates from a man aged 80 or over with active or convalescent COVID-19. The nucleotides read TGTGCCAGTAGTATTGGGAGGGCAGATACGCAGTATTTT. The resulting protein is CASSIGRADTQYF.